This TCR beta chain was retrieved from a study of blood T cell repertoires in COVID-19. Background on the study: T cells, B-cell-depleted T cells, or PBMCs supplied cDNA or gDNA.

This CDR3 region has 15 residues. Germline assignment: CDR1 LNHDA and CDR2 SQIVND (reference sequence). V was pared by 9 bases and J by 0 bases, with 15 bases between. Authors' processing steps: Amplification from reference gene primers served as the basis for estimated nucleated cell counts. TCRdb's copy holds only in-frame clones and misses some; the assay was immunoSEQ multiplex PCR. The V and J calls and clone size were taken over from that table, and D and trimming were inferred from the DNA. The table includes 100,000 to 150,000 clones, around 85% detected once. Followed over time, Seattle patients had been enrolled while infection was active.

The sequenced sample consisted of peripheral blood. The sequence derives from a man aged 25-40 years with COVID-19, enrolled during active disease. V usage is TRBV19 and J usage is TRBJ1-5; D gene unclear. DNA of the CDR3: TGTGCCAGCCTAATAGCCTTCTATAGCAATCAGCCCCAGCATTTT. Translating it yields CASLIAFYSNQPQHF. Supplemented by reference TRBV19 and TRBJ1-5, the full variable domain reads DGGITQSPKYLFRKEGQNVTLSCEQNLNHDAMYWYRQDPGQGLRLIYYSQIVNDFQKGDIAEGYSVSREKKESFPLTVTSAQKNPTAFYLCASLIAFYSNQPQHFGDGTRLSIL.